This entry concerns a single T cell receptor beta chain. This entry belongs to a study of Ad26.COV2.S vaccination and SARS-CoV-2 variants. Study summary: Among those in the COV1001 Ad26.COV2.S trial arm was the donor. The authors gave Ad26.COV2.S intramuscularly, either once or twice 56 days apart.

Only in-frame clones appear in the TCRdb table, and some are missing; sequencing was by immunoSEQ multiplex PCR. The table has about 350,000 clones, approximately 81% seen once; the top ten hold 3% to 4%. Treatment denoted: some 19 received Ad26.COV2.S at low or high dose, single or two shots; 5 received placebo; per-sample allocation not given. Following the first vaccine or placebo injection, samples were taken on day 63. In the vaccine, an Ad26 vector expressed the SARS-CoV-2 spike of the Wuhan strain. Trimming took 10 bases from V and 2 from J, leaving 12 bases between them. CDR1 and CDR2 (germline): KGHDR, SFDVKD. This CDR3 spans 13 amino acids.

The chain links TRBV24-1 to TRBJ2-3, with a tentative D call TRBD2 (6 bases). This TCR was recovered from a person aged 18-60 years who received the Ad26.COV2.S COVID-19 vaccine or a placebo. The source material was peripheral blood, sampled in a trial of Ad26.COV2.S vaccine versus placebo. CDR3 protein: CATAGTDTDTQYF. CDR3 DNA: TGTGCCACTGCCGGGACTGACACAGATACGCAGTATTTT.